The rows below give T cell receptor beta chains drawn from one sample of a study of T cells in Graves' hyperthyroidism and ophthalmopathy. Each CDR3 protein gets one entry after TCRdb re-called the multiplex PCR reads with MiXCR. Among fewer than 500,000 distinct CDR3 sequences listed, about 14% were seen once. The sample was blood. All receptors derive from a man aged 18-30 years with Graves' ophthalmopathy. CDR3s include the opening cysteine and the closing phenylalanine or tryptophan. Fields, in order: D gene, CDR3 length, J gene, clone size, V gene, CDR3 DNA, CDR3 protein. The D gene is left open where the match is weak. Size values are once, few and many counts, or a class for expanded clones, and some rows have none.

d_gene: TRBD1; len: 17; j_gene: TRBJ2-7; abundance: many; v_gene: TRBV11-2; CDR3nt: TGTGCCAGCAGCTTCCCCCCTGGGACAGGCGGTTTCTACGAGCAGTACTTC; CDR3aa: CASSFPPGTGGFYEQYF
d_gene: TRBD1; len: 13; j_gene: TRBJ2-7; abundance: few; v_gene: TRBV7-9; CDR3nt: TGTGCCAGCAGCTTAGGGGGACAGGGTGAGCAGTACTTC; CDR3aa: CASSLGGQGEQYF
d_gene: -; len: 15; j_gene: TRBJ2-1; abundance: few; v_gene: TRBV5-1; CDR3nt: TGCGCCAGCAGCTTGGCACTCGGAGGGAGCAATGAGCAGTTCTTC; CDR3aa: CASSLALGGSNEQFF
d_gene: TRBD2; len: 16; j_gene: TRBJ2-1; abundance: many; v_gene: TRBV7-9; CDR3nt: TGTGCCAGCAGCTTAGGACGGGGACTAGAGACGGATGAGCAGTTCTTC; CDR3aa: CASSLGRGLETDEQFF
d_gene: -; len: 15; j_gene: TRBJ1-3; abundance: -; v_gene: TRBV4-2; CDR3nt: TGTGCCAGCAGCCAAGTTGCCACTTCTGGAAACACCATATATTTT; CDR3aa: CASSQVATSGNTIYF
d_gene: -; len: 11; j_gene: TRBJ2-5; abundance: many; v_gene: TRBV30; CDR3nt: -; CDR3aa: CAWSVGTGSYF
d_gene: -; len: 17; j_gene: TRBJ1-4; abundance: few; v_gene: TRBV5-1; CDR3nt: TGCGCCAGCAGCTTGGAAGGCATTGGGGCAGGTGGTGAAAAACTGTTTTTT; CDR3aa: CASSLEGIGAGGEKLFF
d_gene: -; len: 15; j_gene: TRBJ2-2; abundance: many; v_gene: TRBV7-2; CDR3nt: TGTGCCAGCAGCTTATACAGCATAAACACCGGGGAGCTGTTTTTT; CDR3aa: CASSLYSINTGELFF
d_gene: TRBD1; len: 16; j_gene: TRBJ1-1; abundance: many; v_gene: TRBV5-1; CDR3nt: TGCGCCAGCAGGGAGCCAGGGACAGGGAGCATCACTGAAGCTTTCTTT; CDR3aa: CASREPGTGSITEAFF
d_gene: -; len: 14; j_gene: TRBJ1-2; abundance: -; v_gene: TRBV7-9; CDR3nt: TGTGCCAGCAGCTTAGCGCGGGGACTCTATGGCTACACCTTC; CDR3aa: CASSLARGLYGYTF
d_gene: -; len: 15; j_gene: TRBJ2-2; abundance: few; v_gene: TRBV6-1; CDR3nt: TGTGCCAGCAGGTCCGGGACACTCGACACCGGGGAGCTGTTTTTT; CDR3aa: CASRSGTLDTGELFF
d_gene: -; len: 13; j_gene: TRBJ1-2; abundance: few; v_gene: TRBV7-3; CDR3nt: TGTGCCAGCAGCTTAAGGGGCAGGGACGGCTACACCTTC; CDR3aa: CASSLRGRDGYTF
d_gene: TRBD2; len: 16; j_gene: TRBJ2-3; abundance: many; v_gene: TRBV5-1; CDR3nt: TGCGCCAGCAGCACTAGGACTAGCGGGACGGGAGATACGCAGTATTTT; CDR3aa: CASSTRTSGTGDTQYF
d_gene: TRBD1; len: 16; j_gene: TRBJ1-2; abundance: many; v_gene: TRBV13; CDR3nt: TGTGCCAGCAGCTTACAGGGGGCCGGGGCCCTACGTGGCTACACCTTC; CDR3aa: CASSLQGAGALRGYTF
d_gene: TRBD2; len: 15; j_gene: TRBJ2-1; abundance: many; v_gene: TRBV7-2; CDR3nt: TGTGCCAGCAGCTTATTAGCGGGAGTTCTTGGTGAGCAGTTCTTC; CDR3aa: CASSLLAGVLGEQFF
d_gene: -; len: 12; j_gene: TRBJ1-2; abundance: -; v_gene: TRBV20-1; CDR3nt: TGCAGTGCTCCGCAACGGACATCAGGCTACACCTTC; CDR3aa: CSAPQRTSGYTF
d_gene: TRBD1; len: 13; j_gene: TRBJ1-1; abundance: many; v_gene: TRBV7-9; CDR3nt: TGTGCCAGCAGGACGACAGGGTCGGTGGAGGCTTTCTTT; CDR3aa: CASRTTGSVEAFF
d_gene: -; len: 15; j_gene: TRBJ2-1; abundance: many; v_gene: TRBV5-1; CDR3nt: TGCGCCAGCAGCTTTTCGGTACTGACCTACAATGAGCAGTTCTTC; CDR3aa: CASSFSVLTYNEQFF
d_gene: TRBD1; len: 15; j_gene: TRBJ2-7; abundance: many; v_gene: TRBV12-3/TRBV12-4; CDR3nt: TGTGCCAGCAGTTTAGGGGGACAGTGGATCTACGAGCAGTACTTC; CDR3aa: CASSLGGQWIYEQYF
d_gene: TRBD2; len: 17; j_gene: TRBJ2-3; abundance: once; v_gene: TRBV7-3; CDR3nt: TGTGCCAGCAGCTTAGGTCGCGGGAGATCGGGCACAGATACGCAGTATTTT; CDR3aa: CASSLGRGRSGTDTQYF
d_gene: TRBD1; len: 20; j_gene: TRBJ1-1; abundance: many; v_gene: TRBV2; CDR3nt: TGTGCCAGCAGTGAAGCGCCTACCGCGGGACAGGGGGCGGTAAGCACTGAAGCTTTCTTT; CDR3aa: CASSEAPTAGQGAVSTEAFF
d_gene: -; len: 15; j_gene: TRBJ1-6; abundance: many; v_gene: TRBV3-1; CDR3nt: TGTGCCAGCAGCCCCACCGAAGAAAAGGATTCACCCCTCCACTTT; CDR3aa: CASSPTEEKDSPLHF
d_gene: -; len: 16; j_gene: TRBJ2-4; abundance: many; v_gene: TRBV6-1; CDR3nt: TGTGCCAGCAGTTTAGGGGGGATTTTGGCCAAAAACATTCAGTACTTC; CDR3aa: CASSLGGILAKNIQYF
d_gene: TRBD2; len: 16; j_gene: TRBJ2-3; abundance: many; v_gene: TRBV2; CDR3nt: TGTGCCAGCAGTTCGGGACTAGCGGGAGGGCCAGATACGCAGTATTTT; CDR3aa: CASSSGLAGGPDTQYF
d_gene: TRBD1; len: 16; j_gene: TRBJ1-4; abundance: many; v_gene: TRBV7-9; CDR3nt: TGTGCCAGCAGCTTTGGACAGGGGATCGATAATGAAAAACTGTTTTTT; CDR3aa: CASSFGQGIDNEKLFF
d_gene: -; len: 14; j_gene: TRBJ2-1; abundance: many; v_gene: TRBV10-3; CDR3nt: TGTGCCATCAGTGACGCCGGATCCTACAATGAGCAGTTCTTC; CDR3aa: CAISDAGSYNEQFF
d_gene: -; len: 13; j_gene: TRBJ2-2; abundance: few; v_gene: TRBV5-5; CDR3nt: TGTGCCTGCGAGGCGGCGAACACCGGGGAGCTGTTTTTT; CDR3aa: CACEAANTGELFF
d_gene: -; len: 13; j_gene: TRBJ1-2; abundance: many; v_gene: TRBV20-1; CDR3nt: TGCAGTGCTGAGGAGACAAGGCCCTATGGCTACACCTTC; CDR3aa: CSAEETRPYGYTF
d_gene: TRBD1; len: 14; j_gene: TRBJ1-1; abundance: few; v_gene: TRBV4-1; CDR3nt: TGCGCCAGCAGCCAGGGGACAGGGACCGCTGAAGCTTTCTTT; CDR3aa: CASSQGTGTAEAFF
d_gene: -; len: 15; j_gene: TRBJ1-2; abundance: many; v_gene: TRBV3-1; CDR3nt: TGTGCCAGCAGCCAAGAAGTTCAGGGCACCTATGGCTACACCTTC; CDR3aa: CASSQEVQGTYGYTF
d_gene: TRBD2; len: 15; j_gene: TRBJ2-5; abundance: many; v_gene: TRBV5-1; CDR3nt: TGCGCCAGCAGCTTAACGGGAGGGTCCCAAGAGACCCAGTACTTC; CDR3aa: CASSLTGGSQETQYF
d_gene: -; len: 14; j_gene: TRBJ2-2; abundance: few; v_gene: TRBV19; CDR3nt: TGTGCCAGTAGTGTTGGCGGAGGGACCGGGGAGCTGTTTTTT; CDR3aa: CASSVGGGTGELFF
d_gene: -; len: 14; j_gene: TRBJ1-2; abundance: many; v_gene: TRBV6-5; CDR3nt: TGTGCCAGCAGTTACGAAACAGGGACCTATGGCTACACCTTC; CDR3aa: CASSYETGTYGYTF
d_gene: -; len: 12; j_gene: TRBJ2-3; abundance: many; v_gene: TRBV7-8; CDR3nt: TGTGCCACACAGGACCGCACAGATACGCAGTATTTT; CDR3aa: CATQDRTDTQYF
d_gene: -; len: 13; j_gene: TRBJ2-7; abundance: many; v_gene: TRBV7-9; CDR3nt: TGTGCCAGCAGCATTACAGGGTTCGACGAGCAGTACTTC; CDR3aa: CASSITGFDEQYF
d_gene: TRBD2; len: 14; j_gene: TRBJ2-1; abundance: many; v_gene: TRBV30; CDR3nt: TGTGCCTGGAAATCTAGCGGGAGCTACAATGAGCAGTTCTTC; CDR3aa: CAWKSSGSYNEQFF
d_gene: -; len: 11; j_gene: TRBJ2-7; abundance: many; v_gene: TRBV30; CDR3nt: TGTGCCTGGAGGTCTGCCTACGAGCAGTACTTC; CDR3aa: CAWRSAYEQYF
d_gene: TRBD1; len: 14; j_gene: TRBJ2-5; abundance: many; v_gene: TRBV6-5; CDR3nt: TGTGCCAGCAGTTACCAGGGGGCAACGGAGACCCAGTACTTC; CDR3aa: CASSYQGATETQYF
d_gene: -; len: 16; j_gene: TRBJ2-1; abundance: -; v_gene: TRBV14; CDR3nt: TGTGCCAGCAGCCAAGGTCTCGGGGTTCCCTACAATGAGCAGTTCTTC; CDR3aa: CASSQGLGVPYNEQFF
d_gene: -; len: 15; j_gene: TRBJ2-3; abundance: -; v_gene: TRBV6-1; CDR3nt: TGTGCCAGCAGTGTTCAAGAGTTTAGCACAGATACGCAGTATTTT; CDR3aa: CASSVQEFSTDTQYF
d_gene: TRBD2; len: 17; j_gene: TRBJ2-3; abundance: many; v_gene: TRBV10-3; CDR3nt: TGTGCCATCAGTGACCTAGCGGGGCCGGCTAGCACAGATACGCAGTATTTT; CDR3aa: CAISDLAGPASTDTQYF